This TCR beta chain emerged from a study of beta chain features in type 1 diabetes. V gave up 2 bases and J gave up 1 base, with 14 bases separating them. The V gene's germline CDR1 is KGHSH and CDR2 LQKENI. The CDR3 totals 16 residues. Every bit of the isolated RNA underwent reverse transcription, so sequencing read expressed TCRB transcripts. Libraries were prepared by immunoSEQ multiplex PCR; TCRdb keeps only in-frame clonotypes and omits some of them. The table shows fewer than 500,000 clones, with 11% to 15% occurring only once. Each sorted fraction was over 95% pure. The sample consisted of naive CD4+ T cells from blood. The clonotype was recovered from a man aged 25 to 45 in good health. The gene calls are TRBV18 and TRBJ1-1; D is perhaps TRBD1 (5 bases). CDR3 sequence reads: CASSPDPGTTNTEAFF. The CDR3 DNA reads as TGTGCCAGCTCACCAGACCCTGGGACCACGAACACTGAAGCTTTCTTT. The complete variable domain, with remaining parts taken from reference TRBV18 and TRBJ1-1, reads NAGVMQNPRHLVRRRGQEARLRCSPMKGHSHVYWYRQLPEEGLKFMVYLQKENIIDESGMPKERFSAEFPKEGPSILRIQQVVRGDSAAYFCASSPDPGTTNTEAFFGQGTRLTVV.